The 18 T cell receptor beta chains below were found in one sample sequenced in a study of T cells after yellow fever vaccination. MiXCR, applied by TCRdb to the 5' RACE reads, yields one record per CDR3 protein. The table records more than 95,000 distinct CDR3 sequences, 7.4% of them present only once. This specimen was CD4+ T cells sorted from PBMCs, taken 10 days after the first yellow fever vaccination. The receptor set was obtained from a young man who received the YFV17D yellow fever vaccine.

At least ten counts were recorded for this clonotype. V gene TRBV7-2 combines with J gene TRBJ2-4; 7 bases agree with TRBD2. The CDR3 extends over 13 amino acids. Losses at the gene ends were 3 bases for V and 5 bases for J; bases not matched to a gene: 1. The V gene's germline CDR1 is SGHTA and CDR2 FQGNSA. CDR3 in DNA: TGTGCCAGCAGCTTCGCGGGGGAAAACATTCAGTACTTC. This translates into CASSFAGENIQYF.

This clonotype was seen repeatedly, ten times or more. The chain recombines TRBV6-1 with TRBJ1-2, with D maybe TRBD1 (6 bases). V dropped 6 bases and J dropped 0 bases, with 14 bases sitting between them. From germline, CDR1 is MNHNS and CDR2 SASEGT. CDR3 length: 15 amino acids. The CDR3 nucleotides read TGTGCCAGCAGCAGAACGGACAGTTCTAACTATGGCTACACCTTC. Translation: CASSRTDSSNYGYTF.

This clonotype was seen at least ten times. This sequence joins TRBV19 and TRBJ1-2; a weak D match, TRBD1 (6 bases). Germline V lookup: CDR1 LNHDA, CDR2 SQIVND (reference sequence). V lost 6 bases, J lost 4 bases, and 15 bases lay in between. This CDR3 comprises 14 residues. The DNA of the CDR3 is TGTGCCAGTAGCCCGGACAGTCGCCCCTATGGCTACACCTTC. It is translated as CASSPDSRPYGYTF. Variable domain in full (rest from reference TRBV19 and TRBJ1-2): DGGITQSPKYLFRKEGQNVTLSCEQNLNHDAMYWYRQDPGQGLRLIYYSQIVNDFQKGDIAEGYSVSREKKESFPLTVTSAQKNPTAFYLCASSPDSRPYGYTFGSGTRLTVV.

This clonotype was recorded at least ten times. The V and J genes are TRBV19 and TRBJ2-5; D call uncertain. Germline CDR1 and CDR2: LNHDA and SQIVND (reference sequence). V lost 2 bases and J 0 bases, leaving 7 bases between the germline ends. The CDR3 is made up of 14 amino acids. This CDR3 reads CASSISAYQETQYF. The CDR3 DNA reads TGTGCCAGTAGTATATCAGCGTACCAAGAGACCCAGTACTTC.

This clonotype was counted many times. The V and J genes are TRBV7-8 and TRBJ2-3, with D tentatively TRBD2 (5 bases). In germline, CDR1 is SGHVS, CDR2 FQNEAQ. There are 17 residues in the CDR3. The ends were cut back, 5 bases at V and 2 bases at J, with 20 bases in the middle. The CDR3 reads CASSLSRRDPFTDTQYF. CDR3 in DNA: TGTGCCAGCAGCCTCTCCCGCCGGGATCCCTTCACAGATACGCAGTATTTT.

This clonotype has at least ten counts. The rearrangement joins TRBV14 to TRBJ2-1; 7 bases line up with TRBD1. There are 21 residues in the CDR3. Losses at the gene ends were 1 base for V and 2 bases for J; bases not matched to a gene: 20. CDR1 and CDR2 (germline): SGHDN, FVKESK. In nucleotides, the CDR3 is TGTGCCAGCAGCCAAGCCCGTAGTTCTGGAACAGGGGTTCCTACCTACAATGAGCAGTTCTTC. It yields the protein CASSQARSSGTGVPTYNEQFF.

As concerns this clonotype: This may arise from a read error, as a much more abundant clone is one base away. The J gene is TRBJ2-2, the V gene TRBV5-4; D remains ambiguous. V dropped 4 bases and J dropped 1 base, with 2 bases sitting between them. Germline assignment: CDR1 SGHNT and CDR2 YYREEE (reference sequence). The length of the CDR3 is 12 residues. The CDR3, as DNA: TGTGCCAGCAGCGGGAACACCGGGGAGCTGTTTTTT. As protein: CASSGNTGELFF.

J is TRBJ2-7 and V is TRBV7-6, with TRBD2 as a possible D gene (5 bases). This CDR3 contains 13 residues. The germline V and J ends were trimmed by 5 bases and 1 base, with 9 bases remaining between them. CDR1 and CDR2 from the germline V gene are SGHVS and FNYEAQ. Here the CDR3 reads CASSPRTSYEQYF. CDR3 nucleotides: TGTGCCAGCAGCCCCCGGACTTCCTACGAGCAGTACTTC.

This clonotype was found many times. This chain uses TRBV7-2 with TRBJ2-3; D unresolved. Trimming left V 3 bases short and J 8 bases short, with 6 bases between. There are 11 residues in the CDR3. CDR1 is SGHTA and CDR2 is FQGNSA in the germline V gene. The CDR3 DNA reads TGTGCCAGCAGCTTGTGGAGTACGCAGTATTTT. It yields the protein CASSLWSTQYF.

A few counts support this clonotype. The chain combines TRBV15 with TRBJ1-1; no clear D. Germline V gives CDR1 LNHNV, CDR2 YYDKDF (reference sequence). V was clipped by 4 bases and J by 5 bases, with 11 bases between them. The CDR3 totals 13 residues. The DNA of the CDR3 is TGTGCCACCAGCACCGACCGCGGGACTGAAGCTTTCTTT. Amino acids: CATSTDRGTEAFF. Using reference TRBV15 and TRBJ1-1 for the parts outside the CDR3, the full variable domain is DAMVIQNPRYQVTQFGKPVTLSCSQTLNHNVMYWYQQKSSQAPKLLFHYYDKDFNNEADTPDNFQSRRPNTSFCFLDIRSPGLGDTAMYLCATSTDRGTEAFFGQGTRLTVV.

This clonotype has ten or more counts. The gene calls are TRBV7-9 and TRBJ2-5; D possibly corresponds to TRBD1 (6 bases). Trimming removed 5 bases from V and 6 bases from J, with 13 bases in between. This CDR3 region has 13 residues. CDR1 is SEHNR and CDR2 is FQNEAQ in the germline V gene (reference sequence). The CDR3 protein is CASSRTGLKTQYF. The CDR3 bases are TGTGCCAGCAGCCGTACAGGGCTAAAGACCCAGTACTTC.

Many counts were recorded for this clonotype. The V and J genes are TRBV7-9 and TRBJ1-1; TRBD1 aligns across 10 bases. Trimming cost V 1 base and J 2 bases; bases outside gene matches: 7. The CDR3 length is 17 residues. Germline V gives CDR1 SEHNR, CDR2 FQNEAQ (reference sequence). The CDR3 coding sequence is TGTGCCAGCAGCTTAGTCGGACAGGGGGGAATAAACACTGAAGCTTTCTTT. Amino acids: CASSLVGQGGINTEAFF.

This clonotype appeared many times. V gene TRBV7-2 combines with J gene TRBJ2-5; D is uncertain. Trimming took off 5 bases at V and 3 bases at J, with 10 bases between the two ends. In germline, CDR1 is SGHTA, CDR2 FQGNSA. The CDR3 loop spans 13 amino acids. The CDR3 sequence is CASSRPVEETQYF. The CDR3, as DNA: TGTGCCAGCAGCCGCCCGGTGGAAGAGACCCAGTACTTC.

This clonotype was counted many times. The chain carries TRBV6-2 or TRBV6-3 and TRBJ1-2; D is perhaps TRBD1 (6 bases). This CDR3 is 14 amino acids long. Germline CDR1 is MNHEY and CDR2 is SVGEGT. V lost 5 bases to trimming and J lost 4 bases, with 14 bases between them. CDR3 loop: CASSARTDGYGYTF. The CDR3 nucleotides read TGTGCCAGCAGTGCCCGGACAGACGGCTATGGCTACACCTTC.

This clonotype was detected ten times or more. V gene TRBV5-1 combines with J gene TRBJ1-1, with D tentatively TRBD1 (5 bases). Between the trimmed V and J ends, which lost 4 bases and 3 bases, there was a span of 16 bases. The CDR3 runs 15 residues. Looked up from germline, CDR1 is SGHRS and CDR2 is YFSETQ. The CDR3 DNA sequence: TGCGCCAGCAGCCAAGGATTCCGGGGGGACACTGAAGCTTTCTTT. It codes for CASSQGFRGDTEAFF.

This chain joins TRBV11-2 and TRBJ2-7; 14 bases fit TRBD2. Looked up from germline, CDR1 is SGHAT and CDR2 is FQNNGV. CDR3 size: 19 residues. V lost 1 base to trimming and J lost 0 bases; unmatched junction nucleotides: 8. The CDR3 nucleotides are TGTGCCAGCAGCTTAGGACCGGGACTAGCGGGGGACTCCTCCTACGAGCAGTACGTC. Its translation is CASSLGPGLAGDSSYEQYV.

This clonotype was recorded at least ten times. The chain has TRBV19 and TRBJ1-2, with a possible D match to TRBD1 (6 bases). Germline V gene lookup returns CDR1 LNHDA and CDR2 SQIVND (reference sequence). The V and J ends lost 4 bases and 5 bases respectively, with 17 bases between them. This CDR3 has 15 amino acids. The CDR3 sequence: CASSTDRFPLYGYTF. The DNA for the CDR3 is TGTGCCAGTAGTACCGACAGGTTCCCACTTTATGGCTACACCTTC.

This clonotype was observed many times. The chain has TRBV24-1 and TRBJ2-1; the D is unclear. CDR1 and CDR2 from the germline V gene are KGHDR and SFDVKD. Trimming took 3 bases from V and 7 from J, leaving 9 bases between them. This CDR3 is built from 13 residues. This chain's CDR3 is CATSDPLPNEQFF. CDR3 nucleotides: TGTGCCACCAGTGATCCTCTCCCGAATGAGCAGTTCTTC.